These 3 T cell receptor beta chains originate from one sample sequenced in a study of T cells in localized non-small cell lung cancer. Assay used: immunoSEQ multiplex PCR; TCRdb lists only in-frame clones, some missing. The table shows some 82,000 clones, with less than 85% occurring only once. This material consisted of PBMCs, taken before any cancer treatment. The receptors derive from a man aged 40 to 75 with stage II squamous cell lung carcinoma.

The table lists this clone with a count of one. The chain is built from TRBV28 and TRBJ1-6; no clear D gene. CDR3 length: 12 amino acids. From germline, CDR1 is MDHEN and CDR2 SYDVKM. V gave up 5 bases and J gave up 12 bases, with 11 bases separating them. CDR3 protein: CASSPPRGPLHF. The CDR3 nucleotides read TGTGCCAGCAGTCCGCCTCGGGGACCCCTCCACTTT.

This chain connects TRBV27 to TRBJ2-1, with D tentatively TRBD2 (5 bases). CDR3 length equals 15 residues. Germline CDR1 reads MNHEY; CDR2 reads SMNVEV (reference sequence). Trimming took off 7 bases at V and 9 bases at J, with 22 bases between the two ends. Here the CDR3 reads CASISLASSASEQFF. The CDR3 DNA is TGTGCCAGCATTTCCCTTGCTAGCTCAGCTAGTGAGCAGTTCTTC.

The CDR3 region has the DNA TGTGCCAGCAGTGGACTCCTCTCTGGAAACACCATATATTTT. It specifies CASSGLLSGNTIYF. The chain joins TRBV2 to TRBJ1-3, with D uncertain. V shed 4 bases and J shed 0 bases, with 7 bases lying between them. Germline assignment: CDR1 SNHLY and CDR2 FYNNEI. The CDR3 length is 14 residues.